This T cell receptor (beta chain) was recovered during a study of shared clonotypes between healthy human individuals. Study-wide findings and caveats: Memory subsets had estimated richness that was generally smaller than that of naive subsets.

Here immunoSEQ multiplex PCR was the method, and the copy in TCRdb shows in-frame clones only, minus some. The repertoire holds 2.3 million or so clones, with over 85% as singletons. With respect to this clone: What it binds is not known. This specimen includes other DNA sequences encoding the same CDR3.

The CDR3 has 13 amino acids. V lost 8 bases and J 2 bases, leaving 7 bases between the germline ends. Per the germline V gene, CDR1 is MNHEY and CDR2 is SVGAGI. The chain carries TRBV6-5 and TRBJ2-6; D gene uncertain. Sequenced: naive CD4+ T cells from PBMCs. Subset described: CD45RA+ positively selected. The clonotype originates from a man between 18 and 35 years old in good health. Some clones in this sample may be carry-over from other donors' samples. The chain's CDR3 is CASGAAGANVLTF. CDR3 nucleotide sequence: TGTGCCAGCGGCGCGGCTGGGGCCAACGTCCTGACTTTC.